The text below deals with one T cell receptor beta chain. This entry is derived from a study of technical replicates of blood from a few donors. V lost 5 bases, J lost 0 bases, and 11 bases lay in between. This CDR3 contains 14 residues. CDR1 is SGHAT and CDR2 is FQNNGV in the germline V gene. The assay was immunoSEQ multiplex PCR, and TCRdb's table has in-frame clones only and misses some. The sample lists 12,000 or so clones; roughly 93% were seen once. This TCR was sampled from a human donor in good health. Input material: PBMCs. The V call is TRBV11-2, the J call TRBJ2-7, with a tentative D call TRBD1 (5 bases). CDR3 residues: CASSPTVTSYEQYF. In DNA, the CDR3 is TGTGCCAGCAGCCCGACAGTCACCTCCTACGAGCAGTACTTC. The entire variable domain, with the rest obtained from reference TRBV11-2 and TRBJ2-7, is as follows: EAGVAQSPRYKIIEKRQSVAFWCNPISGHATLYWYQQILGQGPKLLIQFQNNGVVDDSQLPKDRFSAERLKGVDSTLKIQPAKLEDSAVYLCASSPTVTSYEQYFGPGTRLTVT.